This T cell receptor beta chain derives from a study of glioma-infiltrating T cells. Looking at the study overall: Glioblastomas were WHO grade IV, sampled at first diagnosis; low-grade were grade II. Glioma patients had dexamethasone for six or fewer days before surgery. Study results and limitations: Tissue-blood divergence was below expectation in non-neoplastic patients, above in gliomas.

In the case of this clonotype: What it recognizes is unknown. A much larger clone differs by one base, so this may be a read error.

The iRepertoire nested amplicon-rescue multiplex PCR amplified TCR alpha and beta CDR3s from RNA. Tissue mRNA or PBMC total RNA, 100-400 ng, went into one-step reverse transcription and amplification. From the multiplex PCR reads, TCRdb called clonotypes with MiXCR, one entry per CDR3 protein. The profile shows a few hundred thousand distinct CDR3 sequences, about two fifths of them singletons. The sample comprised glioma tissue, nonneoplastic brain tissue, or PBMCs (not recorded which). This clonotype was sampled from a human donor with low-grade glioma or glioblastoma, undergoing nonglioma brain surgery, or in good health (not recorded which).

CDR3 nucleotides: TGCGGTGCCGGAGTTGACAGGTTCTATGGCTACACCTTC. Protein product: CGAGVDRFYGYTF. The rearrangement uses TRBV20-1 and TRBJ1-2; TRBD1 is a possible D gene (6 bases). This CDR3 is 13 amino acids long. Germline loops: CDR1 DFQATT, CDR2 SNEGSKA (reference sequence).